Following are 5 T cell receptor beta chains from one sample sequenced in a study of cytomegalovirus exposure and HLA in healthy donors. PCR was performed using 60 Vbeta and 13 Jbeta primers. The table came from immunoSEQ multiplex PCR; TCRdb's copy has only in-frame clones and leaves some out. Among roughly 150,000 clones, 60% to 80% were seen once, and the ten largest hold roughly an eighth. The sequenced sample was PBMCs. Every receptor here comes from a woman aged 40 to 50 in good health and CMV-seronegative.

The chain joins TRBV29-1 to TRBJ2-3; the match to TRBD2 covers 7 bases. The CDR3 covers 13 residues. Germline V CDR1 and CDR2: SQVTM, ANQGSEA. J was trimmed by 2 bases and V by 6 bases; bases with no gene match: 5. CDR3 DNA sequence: TGCAGCGTCCTAGCGGACTTCACAGATACGCAGTATTTT. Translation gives CSVLADFTDTQYF.

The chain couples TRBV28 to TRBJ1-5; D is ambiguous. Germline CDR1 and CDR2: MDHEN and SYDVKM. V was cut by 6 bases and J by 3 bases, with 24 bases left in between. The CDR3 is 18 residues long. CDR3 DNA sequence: TGTGCCAGCAGCGCCCACCCCGGGTCCCAATCGGCCAATCAGCCCCAGCATTTT. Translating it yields CASSAHPGSQSANQPQHF.

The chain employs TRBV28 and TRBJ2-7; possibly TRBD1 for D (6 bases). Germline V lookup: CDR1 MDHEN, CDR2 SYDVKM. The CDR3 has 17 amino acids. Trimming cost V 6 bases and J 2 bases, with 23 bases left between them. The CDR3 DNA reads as TGTGCCAGCAGCCCAATCACCGGGACACATATCGCCTACGAGCAGTACTTC. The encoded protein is CASSPITGTHIAYEQYF.

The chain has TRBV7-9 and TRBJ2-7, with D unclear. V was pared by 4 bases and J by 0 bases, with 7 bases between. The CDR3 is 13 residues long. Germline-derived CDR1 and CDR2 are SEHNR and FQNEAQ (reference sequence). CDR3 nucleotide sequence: TGTGCCAGCAGCTCCCCCGGCTCCTACGAGCAGTACTTC. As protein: CASSSPGSYEQYF.

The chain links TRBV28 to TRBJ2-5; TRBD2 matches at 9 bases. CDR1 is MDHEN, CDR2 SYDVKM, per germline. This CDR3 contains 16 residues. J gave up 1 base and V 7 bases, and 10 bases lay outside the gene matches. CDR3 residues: CASTVSLAGTQETQYF. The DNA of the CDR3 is TGTGCCAGCACCGTTAGCCTAGCGGGGACCCAAGAGACCCAGTACTTC. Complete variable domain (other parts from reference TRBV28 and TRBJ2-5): DVKVTQSSRYLVKRTGEKVFLECVQDMDHENMFWYRQDPGLGLRLIYFSYDVKMKEKGDIPEGYSVSREKKERFSLILESASTNQTSMYLCASTVSLAGTQETQYFGPGTRLLVL.